This T cell receptor (beta chain) is from a study of OX40 agonist ivuxolimab in advanced cancers. Points from the study as a whole: Expanded peripheral T-cell antigen specificity went undetermined.

TCRdb keeps only in-frame clones here, not all; method: immunoSEQ multiplex PCR. The sample lists about 35,000 clones, roughly 84% occurring once. Anyone with autoimmune disease history or systemic immunosuppression was excluded. About this clone itself: Its antigen is unknown.

V was clipped by 3 bases and J by 7 bases; unmatched bases: 3. The CDR3 covers 13 residues. Germline loops: CDR1 SGHTA, CDR2 FQGNSA. Sequenced material: CD4+ or CD8+ T cells sorted from blood, taken in a trial of the OX40 agonist ivuxolimab. This chain uses TRBV7-2 with TRBJ1-5; 7 bases are shared with TRBD1. The receptor was isolated from an adult with an advanced solid tumor such as melanoma, head and neck, liver or kidney cancer. The CDR3: CASSFQGGQPQHF. The CDR3 region has the DNA TGTGCCAGCAGCTTTCAGGGGGGACAGCCCCAGCATTTT.